This T cell receptor (beta chain) was found in a study of control samples from healthy donors and cancer patients. Repertoires were generated with immunoSEQ multiplex PCR, while TCRdb's copy carries only in-frame clones and drops some. The sample consists of about 100,000 clones, more than 75% of them appearing once. From germline, CDR1 is GTSNPN and CDR2 SVGIG (reference sequence). V was clipped by 4 bases and J by 4 bases, with 7 bases between them. There are 12 residues in the CDR3. This clone was recorded only once. Sequences were obtained from blood. This TCR was recovered from a woman aged 45-65 years in good health. The chain carries TRBV30 and TRBJ1-4, with no clear D. CDR3 in DNA: TGTGCCTGGACGGGCAGTAATGAAAAACTGTTTTTT. Translated, it gives CAWTGSNEKLFF. Complete variable domain (other parts from reference TRBV30 and TRBJ1-4): SQTIHQWPATLVQPVGSPLSLECTVEGTSNPNLYWYRQAAGRGLQLLFYSVGIGQISSEVPQNLSASRPQDRQFILSSKKLLLSDSGFYLCAWTGSNEKLFFGSGTQLSVL.